Included here is one T cell receptor beta chain sequence, with context. Its antigen is not known. The sample originates from a study of T cells in Graves' hyperthyroidism and ophthalmopathy. Amplified regions were TCR beta CDR3 sequences from RNA transcripts. In the first-round RT-PCR of the TCR CDR3, the HTBI primer set was used. TCRdb reanalysed the multiplex PCR reads using MiXCR and keeps one entry per CDR3 protein. Among some 500,000 distinct CDR3 sequences listed, approximately 14% were seen once. CDR3 length: 17 amino acids. Germline assignment: CDR1 SGHKS and CDR2 YYEKEE (reference sequence). The germline V and J ends were trimmed by 4 bases and 0 bases, with 14 bases remaining between them. Overall study findings and caveats: Ophthalmopathy, which appeared later, was predicted by the model a median roughly 6.5 months before onset. Clonotypes that were expanded in thyroid above 0.001 mostly appeared in blood too.

V is TRBV5-5 and J is TRBJ2-6; maybe TRBD1 (6 bases). Sequencing was carried out using blood. This TCR was sampled from a woman aged 18-29 years with Graves' hyperthyroidism. CDR3: CASSPQGRDSGANVLTF. CDR3 nucleotides: TGTGCCAGCAGCCCACAGGGTCGGGACTCTGGGGCCAACGTCCTGACTTTC.